Sequencing of this TCR beta chain was carried out in a study of blood T cell repertoires in COVID-19. Study summary: Whether acute or convalescent, the COVID-19 samples came from the United States, Italy and Spain. T cells, B-cell-depleted T cells, or PBMCs supplied cDNA or gDNA.

Germline trimming cut 7 bases from V and 5 bases from J; bases unmatched to any gene: 7. Germline V CDR1 and CDR2: SQVTM, ANQGSEA. This CDR3 has 12 amino acids. Per the authors' pipeline: Researchers report that nucleated cell counts were estimated from reference gene primer amplification. The method was immunoSEQ multiplex PCR; TCRdb's version includes in-frame clones alone and lacks a portion of them. The DNA gave D and trimming, while V, J and clone size come from that table. This repertoire shows some 80,000 clones, roughly 78% found once; its top ten account for approximately 5%. The receptor was isolated from a woman older than 75 with active or convalescent COVID-19. Sequencing was performed on peripheral blood. This sequence joins TRBV29-1 and TRBJ2-5; 7 bases line up with TRBD2. The CDR3 sequence: CSGGGGPETQYF. CDR3 DNA: TGCAGCGGGGGGGGAGGGCCGGAGACCCAGTACTTC.